This TCR beta chain was documented in a study of blood T cell repertoires in COVID-19. Whole-study context: The cDNA or gDNA used as material had been derived from T cells, B-cell-depleted T cells, or PBMCs.

Assay used: immunoSEQ multiplex PCR; TCRdb lists only in-frame clones, some missing. The profile shows 250,000 to 300,000 clones, more than 75% of them singletons. Participants' own reports of clinical history determined their cohort assignment. This CDR3 contains 15 residues. V gave up 3 bases and J gave up 5 bases; unmatched junction bases: 7. Germline V gene sequence: CDR1 SGDLS, CDR2 YYNGEE. The sequence was obtained from a middle-aged woman with acute COVID-19. Sequenced sample: PBMCs or T cells enriched from blood (not recorded which). V and J are TRBV9 and TRBJ2-3; 9 bases agree with TRBD2. The CDR3 loop reads CASSASSGKVDTQYF. CDR3 nucleotides: TGTGCCAGCAGCGCCTCTAGCGGGAAGGTAGATACGCAGTATTTT.